This entry is about one T cell receptor (beta chain). From germline, CDR1 is SGDLS and CDR2 YYNGEE. Trimming at V came to 3 bases and at J to 9 bases, leaving 13 bases not matched to a gene. This CDR3 has 16 amino acids. The data stem from a study of blood T cell repertoires in COVID-19. Enrolled through a virtual design, the participants were between roughly 18 and 90 years of age and came from some 25 US areas. Each recovered donor of Cohort 3 presented with two negative PCRs, clearance, or symptom resolution. Original data processing: Estimation of nucleated cell counts relied on the amplification of reference gene primers. Sequenced by immunoSEQ multiplex PCR; TCRdb stores in-frame clones only, minus some. V, J and clone size are those of that table, while D and trimming were read from the DNA. Altogether a few hundred thousand clones are present, 80% to 90% being singletons, with the ten largest covering approximately 2%.

The specimen sequenced was PBMCs or T cells enriched from blood (not recorded which). The TCR comes from a woman aged 45 to 65 who had recovered from COVID-19. The chain recombines TRBV9 with TRBJ2-1; 9 nucleotides match TRBD2. CDR3 loop: CASSAKRLAATSEQFF. CDR3 sequence (DNA): TGTGCCAGCAGCGCTAAGAGACTAGCGGCAACGAGTGAGCAGTTCTTC.